The present T cell receptor beta chain was sequenced within a study of T cell changes during pregnancy in multiple sclerosis (dated by TCRdb to between 2018 and 2021). For the wider study: In women with multiple sclerosis, the researchers looked at how the T cell repertoire shifted as pregnancy progressed.

The germline V and J ends show losses of 7 bases and 0 bases respectively, and no gene match explains 4 bases of the junction. For CDR1 and CDR2, the germline V gene lists SGHVS and FQNEAQ. The CDR3 goes from the cysteine to the phenylalanine over 14 residues. The CDR3 DNA has 42 bases and is translated from base 1. Libraries came from the immunoSEQ multiplex PCR assay. This is the immuneACCESS table as TCRdb keeps it, with only in-frame sequences that have V and J called. A part of the clones is gone; compared with another copy, unresolved V genes explain less than half, and the rest is unexplained. The sample table shows around 26,000 clones, and roughly 89% are seen once. Together, the top ten hold approximately 17% of the sample. Notes on this clone: It has no known antigen specificity. Base quality data are lacking; no much larger clone is found one base away.

The sequence was obtained from a female donor with multiple sclerosis, enrolled in a pregnancy study. The chain uses TRBV7-8 and TRBJ2-3, and TRBD1 aligns with 7 junction nucleotides. The sample here was CD8+ T cells from peripheral blood mononuclear cells, taken in the second trimester of pregnancy. Read as DNA, the sequence is TGTGCCAGCACCCCGGGACAGAGCACAGATACGCAGTATTTT. This sequence encodes CASTPGQSTDTQYF.